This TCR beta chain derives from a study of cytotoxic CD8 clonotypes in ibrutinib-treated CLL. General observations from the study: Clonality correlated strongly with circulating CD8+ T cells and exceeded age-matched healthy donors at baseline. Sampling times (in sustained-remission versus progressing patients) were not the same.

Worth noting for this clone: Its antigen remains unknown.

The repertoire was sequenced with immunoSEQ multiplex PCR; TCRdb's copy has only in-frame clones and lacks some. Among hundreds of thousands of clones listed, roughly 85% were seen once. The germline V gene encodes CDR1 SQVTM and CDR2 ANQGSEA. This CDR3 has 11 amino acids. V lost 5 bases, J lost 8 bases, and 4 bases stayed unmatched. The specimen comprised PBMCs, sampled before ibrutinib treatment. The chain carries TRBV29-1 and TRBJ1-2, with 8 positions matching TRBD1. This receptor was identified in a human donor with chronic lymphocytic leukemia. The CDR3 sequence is CSVRTGPGYTF. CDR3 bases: TGCAGCGTTAGGACAGGGCCAGGCTACACCTTC. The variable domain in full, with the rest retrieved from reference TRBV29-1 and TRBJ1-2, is SAVISQKPSRDICQRGTSLTIQCQVDSQVTMMFWYRQQPGQSLTLIATANQGSEATYESGFVIDKFPISRPNLTFSTLTVSNMSPEDSSIYLCSVRTGPGYTFGSGTRLTVV.